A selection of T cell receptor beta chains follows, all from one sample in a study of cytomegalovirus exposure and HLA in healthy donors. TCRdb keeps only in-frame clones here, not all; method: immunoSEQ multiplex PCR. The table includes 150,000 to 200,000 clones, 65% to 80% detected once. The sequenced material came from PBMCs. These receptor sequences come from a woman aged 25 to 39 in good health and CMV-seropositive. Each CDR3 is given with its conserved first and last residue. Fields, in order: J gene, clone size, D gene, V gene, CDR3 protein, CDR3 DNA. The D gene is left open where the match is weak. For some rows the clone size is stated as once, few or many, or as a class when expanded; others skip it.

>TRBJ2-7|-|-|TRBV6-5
CASSYSGTRSYEQYF
TGTGCCAGCAGTTACTCTGGGACACGATCCTACGAGCAGTACTTC
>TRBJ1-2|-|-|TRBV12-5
CASGLVARGGYTF
TGTGCTAGTGGTTTGGTTGCCCGGGGTGGCTACACCTTC
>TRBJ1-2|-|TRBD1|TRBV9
CASSVALGGSGTVYGYTF
TGTGCCAGCAGCGTAGCCTTAGGGGGTTCCGGGACAGTGTATGGCTACACCTTC
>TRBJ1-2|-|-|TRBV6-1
CASRGGGNYGYTF
TGTGCCAGCAGGGGAGGCGGTAACTATGGCTACACCTTC
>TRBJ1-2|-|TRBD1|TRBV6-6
CASSSDRGGYTF
TGTGCCAGCAGTTCCGACAGGGGTGGCTACACCTTC
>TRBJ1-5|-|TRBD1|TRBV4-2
CASSQSGTGVRPQHF
TGTGCCAGCAGCCAGTCCGGGACAGGGGTCCGGCCCCAGCATTTT
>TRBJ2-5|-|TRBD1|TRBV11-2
CASSSATGAQETQYF
TGTGCCAGCAGCTCGGCGACAGGGGCACAAGAGACCCAGTACTTC
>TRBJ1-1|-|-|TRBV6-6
CASSYGAYGTEAFF
TGTGCCAGCAGTTACGGGGCATATGGAACTGAAGCTTTCTTT
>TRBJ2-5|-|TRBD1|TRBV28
CASGSGQGGSETQYF
TGTGCCAGCGGGTCGGGACAGGGAGGATCGGAGACCCAGTACTTC
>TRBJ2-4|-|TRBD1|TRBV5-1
CASSNPTGGYIQYF
TGCGCCAGCAGCAACCCGACAGGGGGCTACATTCAGTACTTC
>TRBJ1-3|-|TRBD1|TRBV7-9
CASSTGGYSAGNTIYF
TGTGCCAGCAGCACAGGGGGCTACTCTGCTGGAAACACCATATATTTT
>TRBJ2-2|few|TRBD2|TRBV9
CASSVGTSPGELFF
TGTGCCAGCAGCGTAGGGACTAGCCCCGGGGAGCTGTTTTTT
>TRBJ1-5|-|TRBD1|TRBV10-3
CATRGDTGGNQPQHF
TGTGCCACGAGAGGGGATACAGGGGGGAATCAGCCCCAGCATTTT
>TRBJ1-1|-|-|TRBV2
CASSFRIEANTEAFF
TGTGCCAGCAGTTTCCGCATAGAAGCAAACACTGAAGCTTTCTTT
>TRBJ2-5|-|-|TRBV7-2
CASSPLIVVGTQYF
TGTGCCAGCAGCCCCCTGATAGTTGTTGGGACCCAGTACTTC
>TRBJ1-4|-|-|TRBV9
CASSATQGVGEKLFF
TGTGCCAGCAGCGCGACGCAGGGCGTTGGGGAAAAACTGTTTTTT
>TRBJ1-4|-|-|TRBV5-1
CASSSGVYPATNEKLFF
TGCGCCAGCAGCTCAGGGGTCTACCCTGCAACTAATGAAAAACTGTTTTTT
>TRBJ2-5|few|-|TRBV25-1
CASSGLGGQETQYF
TGTGCCAGCAGTGGCCTGGGGGGCCAAGAGACCCAGTACTTC
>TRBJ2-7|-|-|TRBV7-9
CASSFSLVVGNSPYEQYF
TGTGCCAGCAGCTTTTCCCTCGTTGTGGGCAATAGTCCCTACGAGCAGTACTTC
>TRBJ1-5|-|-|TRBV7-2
CASSLGRGADQPQHF
TGTGCCAGCAGCTTAGGCCGGGGGGCGGATCAGCCCCAGCATTTT
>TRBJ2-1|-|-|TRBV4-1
CASSPAEGSSYNEQFF
TGCGCCAGCAGCCCAGCGGAGGGGAGCTCCTACAATGAGCAGTTCTTC
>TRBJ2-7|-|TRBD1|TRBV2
CASSGSETGTYEQYF
TGTGCCAGCAGTGGGTCCGAGACAGGGACCTACGAGCAGTACTTC
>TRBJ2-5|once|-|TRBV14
CASSPQRSWQETQYF
TGTGCCAGCAGCCCCCAGCGATCTTGGCAAGAGACCCAGTACTTC
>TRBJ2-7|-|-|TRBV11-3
CASSLDRRGSTYEQYF
TGTGCCAGCAGCTTAGATCGACGGGGTAGTACCTACGAGCAGTACTTC
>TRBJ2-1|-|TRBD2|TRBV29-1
CSVELASGTNPSAYNEQFF
TGCAGCGTTGAACTCGCTAGCGGGACTAACCCCAGCGCCTACAATGAGCAGTTCTTC
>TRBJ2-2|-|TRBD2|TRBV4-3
CASSQDTAGGTGELFF
TGCGCCAGCAGCCAAGATACAGCGGGAGGAACCGGGGAGCTGTTTTTT
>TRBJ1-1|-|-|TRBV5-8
CASSLIGRSRNTEAFF
TGTGCCAGCAGCTTGATTGGCAGGTCGAGGAACACTGAAGCTTTCTTT
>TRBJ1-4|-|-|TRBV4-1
CASSQVRGKLFF
TGCGCCAGCAGCCAAGTAAGGGGAAAACTGTTTTTT
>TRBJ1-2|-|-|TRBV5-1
CASSLVGQSNYGYTF
TGCGCCAGCAGCTTGGTAGGACAGAGTAACTATGGCTACACCTTC